This TCR beta chain is drawn from a study of blood T cells in healthy people across ages. Overall study results and limits: While age rose, TCR beta diversity per million T cells dropped in a roughly linear way.

A second PCR of about 7 to 12 cycles used a sample-barcoded 5' primer and a J-beta primer mix. TCRdb recomputed calls from the 5' RACE reads with MiXCR, one row per CDR3 protein. The table has roughly 700,000 distinct CDR3 sequences, 25% seen once. About this clonotype itself: What it binds is not known.

Per germline, CDR1 MDHEN and CDR2 SYDVKM. There are 15 residues in the CDR3. V was cut by 2 bases and J by 1 base, with 9 bases left in between. The data also belong to a second study, concerning T cells of mothers and their children.

The specimen was blood. The clonotype originates from a boy younger than 18 in good health. The J gene is TRBJ2-1, the V gene TRBV28; D not certain. CDR3 in amino acids: CASSLDRRSYNEQFF. DNA of the CDR3: TGTGCCAGCAGTTTAGACCGTAGGTCCTACAATGAGCAGTTCTTC.